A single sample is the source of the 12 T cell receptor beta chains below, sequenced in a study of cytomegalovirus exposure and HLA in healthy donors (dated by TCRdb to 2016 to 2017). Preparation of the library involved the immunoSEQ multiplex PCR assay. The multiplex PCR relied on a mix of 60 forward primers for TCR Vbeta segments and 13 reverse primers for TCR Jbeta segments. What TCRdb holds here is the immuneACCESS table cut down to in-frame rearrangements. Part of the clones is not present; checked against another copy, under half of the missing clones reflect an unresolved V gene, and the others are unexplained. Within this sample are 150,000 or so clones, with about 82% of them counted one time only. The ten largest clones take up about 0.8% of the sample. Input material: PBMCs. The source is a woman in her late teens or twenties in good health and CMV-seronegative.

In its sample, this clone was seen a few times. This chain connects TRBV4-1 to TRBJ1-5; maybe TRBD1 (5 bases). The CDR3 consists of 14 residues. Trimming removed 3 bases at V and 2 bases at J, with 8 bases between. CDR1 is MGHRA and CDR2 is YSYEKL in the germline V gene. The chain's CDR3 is CASSQTERNQPQHF. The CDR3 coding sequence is TGCGCCAGCAGCCAGACAGAACGCAATCAGCCCCAGCATTTT.

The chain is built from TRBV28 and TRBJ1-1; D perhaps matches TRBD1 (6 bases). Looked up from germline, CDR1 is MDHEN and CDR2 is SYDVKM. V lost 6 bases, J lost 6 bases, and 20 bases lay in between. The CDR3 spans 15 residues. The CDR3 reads CASSRGHPGSAEAFF. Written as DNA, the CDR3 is TGTGCCAGCAGCCGGGGACATCCCGGATCGGCTGAAGCTTTCTTT.

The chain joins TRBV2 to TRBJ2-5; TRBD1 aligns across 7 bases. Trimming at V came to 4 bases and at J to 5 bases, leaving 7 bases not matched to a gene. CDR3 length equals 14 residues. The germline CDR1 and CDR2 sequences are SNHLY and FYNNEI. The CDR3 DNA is TGTGCCAGCAGTGCCCTGACAGGGTTGGAGACCCAGTACTTC. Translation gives CASSALTGLETQYF.

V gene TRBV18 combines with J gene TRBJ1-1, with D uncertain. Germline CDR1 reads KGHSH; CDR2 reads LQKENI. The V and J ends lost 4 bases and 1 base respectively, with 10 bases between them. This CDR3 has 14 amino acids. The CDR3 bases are TGTGCCAGCTCACTACAAGACAAGAACACTGAAGCTTTCTTT. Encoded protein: CASSLQDKNTEAFF. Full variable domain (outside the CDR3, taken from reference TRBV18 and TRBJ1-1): NAGVMQNPRHLVRRRGQEARLRCSPMKGHSHVYWYRQLPEEGLKFMVYLQKENIIDESGMPKERFSAEFPKEGPSILRIQQVVRGDSAAYFCASSLQDKNTEAFFGQGTRLTVV.

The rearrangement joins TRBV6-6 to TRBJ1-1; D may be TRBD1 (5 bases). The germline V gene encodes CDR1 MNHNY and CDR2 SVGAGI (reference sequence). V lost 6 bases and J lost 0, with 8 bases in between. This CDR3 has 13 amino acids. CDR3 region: CASRAGMNTEAFF. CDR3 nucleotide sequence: TGTGCCAGCAGGGCAGGGATGAACACTGAAGCTTTCTTT.

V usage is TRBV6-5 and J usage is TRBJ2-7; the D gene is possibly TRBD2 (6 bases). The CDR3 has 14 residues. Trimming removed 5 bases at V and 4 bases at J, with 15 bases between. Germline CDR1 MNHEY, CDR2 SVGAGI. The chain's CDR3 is CASSRDRLGYEQYF. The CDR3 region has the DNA TGTGCCAGCAGTCGAGACAGACTAGGGTACGAGCAGTACTTC.

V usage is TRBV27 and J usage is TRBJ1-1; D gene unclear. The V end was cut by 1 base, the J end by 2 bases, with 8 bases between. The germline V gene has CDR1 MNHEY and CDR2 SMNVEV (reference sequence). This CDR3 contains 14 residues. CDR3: CASSLYNRNTEAFF. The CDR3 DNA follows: TGTGCCAGCAGTTTATACAACAGAAACACTGAAGCTTTCTTT.

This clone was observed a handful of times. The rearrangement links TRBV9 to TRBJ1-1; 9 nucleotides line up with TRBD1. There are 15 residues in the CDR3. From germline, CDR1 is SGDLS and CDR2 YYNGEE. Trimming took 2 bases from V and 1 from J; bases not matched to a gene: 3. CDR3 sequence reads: CASSVTGQGNTEAFF. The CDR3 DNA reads TGTGCCAGCAGCGTTACGGGACAGGGGAACACTGAAGCTTTCTTT.

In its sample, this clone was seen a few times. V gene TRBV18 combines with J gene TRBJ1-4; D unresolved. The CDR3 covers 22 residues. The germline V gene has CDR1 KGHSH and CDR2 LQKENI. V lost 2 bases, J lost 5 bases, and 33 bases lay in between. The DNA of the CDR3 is TGTGCCAGCTCACCAGGGAAAGTTCCACGTGGCGGGGAGCCGACCCCCAATGAAAAACTGTTTTTT. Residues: CASSPGKVPRGGEPTPNEKLFF. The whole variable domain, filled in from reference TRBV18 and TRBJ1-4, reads NAGVMQNPRHLVRRRGQEARLRCSPMKGHSHVYWYRQLPEEGLKFMVYLQKENIIDESGMPKERFSAEFPKEGPSILRIQQVVRGDSAAYFCASSPGKVPRGGEPTPNEKLFFGSGTQLSVL.

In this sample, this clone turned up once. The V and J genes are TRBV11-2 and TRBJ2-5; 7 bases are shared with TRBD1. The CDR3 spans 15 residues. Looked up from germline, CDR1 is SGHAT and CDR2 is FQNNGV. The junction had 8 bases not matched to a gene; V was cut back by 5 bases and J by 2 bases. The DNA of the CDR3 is TGTGCCAGCAGCCCCGGGACAGCCTATCAAGAGACCCAGTACTTC. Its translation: CASSPGTAYQETQYF.

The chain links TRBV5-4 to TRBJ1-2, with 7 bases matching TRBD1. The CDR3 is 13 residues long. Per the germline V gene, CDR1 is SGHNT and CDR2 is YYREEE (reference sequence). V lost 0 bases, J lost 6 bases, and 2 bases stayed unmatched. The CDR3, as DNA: TGTGCCAGCAGCTTGGTGGGACAGCATGGCTACACCTTC. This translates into CASSLVGQHGYTF.

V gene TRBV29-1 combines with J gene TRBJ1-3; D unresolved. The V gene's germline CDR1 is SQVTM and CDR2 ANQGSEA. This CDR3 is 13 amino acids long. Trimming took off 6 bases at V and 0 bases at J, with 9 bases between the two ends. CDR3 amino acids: CSVRDFSGNTIYF. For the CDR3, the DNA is TGCAGCGTGCGGGATTTCTCTGGAAACACCATATATTTT.